The next 9 T cell receptor beta chains were all read from a single sample in a study of early T cells in non-severe SARS-CoV-2 infection. TCRdb independently ran MiXCR on the 5' RACE reads; one entry per CDR3 protein. The table includes 50,000 to 80,000 distinct CDR3 sequences, 7.5% to 9% detected once. Specimen: whole blood, collected at baseline. All receptors derive from an adult who was a healthcare worker with PCR-confirmed SARS-CoV-2 infection or an uninfected control (not recorded which).

The chain couples TRBV12-5 to TRBJ1-5; maybe TRBD1 (5 bases). V lost 5 bases and J lost 3, with 8 bases in between. Germline loops: CDR1 LGHNT, CDR2 FRNRAP. CDR3 length: 13 amino acids. CDR3 nucleotide sequence: TGTGCTAGTGGTCTGACAGTCAATCAGCCCCAGCATTTT. Encoded protein: CASGLTVNQPQHF.

This clonotype was recorded a few times. The chain has TRBV19 and TRBJ1-2, with D possibly TRBD1 on 5 matching bases. The germline gives CDR1 LNHDA, CDR2 SQIVND (reference sequence). The CDR3 loop spans 13 amino acids. Trimming left V 3 bases short and J 4 bases short, with 9 bases between. CDR3 sequence (DNA): TGTGCCAGTAGTATCGGGGGGTCCTATGGCTACACCTTC. It is translated as CASSIGGSYGYTF.

This clonotype was picked up many times. The chain carries TRBV20-1 and TRBJ1-1; 8 bases agree with TRBD1. J lost 0 bases, V lost 5 bases, and 5 bases had no gene match. Per the germline V gene, CDR1 is DFQATT and CDR2 is SNEGSKA (reference sequence). The CDR3 is 14 residues long. In DNA form, the CDR3 reads TGCAGTGCTCGGACAGGGCCGATGAACACTGAAGCTTTCTTT. Translating it yields CSARTGPMNTEAFF.

This clonotype showed up many times. This chain connects TRBV12-3 or TRBV12-4 to TRBJ1-1; no clear D. Trimming took 4 bases from V and 7 from J, leaving 10 bases between them. CDR3 length: 12 residues. The CDR3 region has the DNA TGTGCCAGCAGTTCCTGGGAGAGTGAAGCTTTCTTT. It specifies CASSSWESEAFF.

J is TRBJ1-4 and V is TRBV30, with D hard to call. The V and J ends lost 4 bases and 7 bases respectively, with 10 bases between them. In germline, CDR1 is GTSNPN, CDR2 SVGIG (reference sequence). CDR3 length equals 12 residues. The CDR3 DNA reads TGTGCCTGGAAGGGCGCCGGTGAAAAACTGTTTTTT. It translates to CAWKGAGEKLFF. The variable domain in full, completed from reference TRBV30 and TRBJ1-4, reads SQTIHQWPATLVQPVGSPLSLECTVEGTSNPNLYWYRQAAGRGLQLLFYSVGIGQISSEVPQNLSASRPQDRQFILSSKKLLLSDSGFYLCAWKGAGEKLFFGSGTQLSVL.

This clonotype was recorded a few times. The DNA of the CDR3 is TGCAGTGCGCAGCGCGGACAGGGATTCACTGAAGCTTTCTTT. Translating it yields CSAQRGQGFTEAFF. The chain recombines TRBV20-1 with TRBJ1-1, with 8 bases that match TRBD1. Germline V CDR1 and CDR2: DFQATT, SNEGSKA (reference sequence). This CDR3 is built from 14 residues. Trimming at V came to 6 bases and at J to 4 bases, leaving 10 bases not matched to a gene.

This clonotype was counted many times. J is TRBJ2-3 and V is TRBV27, with D perhaps TRBD2 (6 bases). The CDR3 is made up of 14 amino acids. The germline CDR1 and CDR2 sequences are MNHEY and SMNVEV (reference sequence). With 4 bases removed from V and 5 bases from J, the gap between germline ends came to 13 bases. This CDR3 is CASSSAGSVDTQYF. The CDR3 DNA sequence: TGTGCCAGCAGTTCTGCGGGATCGGTAGATACGCAGTATTTT.

The rearrangement uses TRBV11-2 and TRBJ2-1; possibly TRBD2 for D (5 bases). CDR1 and CDR2 (germline): SGHAT, FQNNGV. The CDR3 covers 15 residues. V was trimmed by 5 bases and J by 4 bases, leaving 15 bases between them. This CDR3 reads CASSPTSEEYNEQFF. CDR3 coding DNA: TGTGCCAGCAGCCCTACTAGTGAAGAGTACAATGAGCAGTTCTTC.

This clonotype was observed a few times. The chain links TRBV5-4 to TRBJ2-7; 9 positions agree with TRBD1. Losses at the gene ends were 4 bases for V and 1 base for J; bases not matched to a gene: 6. The CDR3 contains 15 residues. Germline lookup yields CDR1 SGHNT and CDR2 YYREEE (reference sequence). The CDR3 sequence: CASSAAGTGSYEQYF. The CDR3 nucleotides are TGTGCCAGCAGCGCCGCCGGGACAGGGTCCTACGAGCAGTACTTC.